Each of the 6 T cell receptor beta chains below was sequenced from the same sample in a study of blood T cell repertoires in COVID-19. Method: immunoSEQ multiplex PCR; TCRdb's copy keeps in-frame clones and lacks some. The sample contains around 100,000 clones, 85% to 90% of which appear only once. Sequenced input: peripheral blood. These TCRs come from a woman over 75 with acute or convalescent COVID-19.

The chain links TRBV7-2 to TRBJ1-2, with TRBD1 matching 8 bases. The germline gives CDR1 SGHTA, CDR2 FQGNSA. V shed 5 bases and J 4 bases; nucleotides not matched to a gene: 6. The CDR3 is 14 amino acids. DNA for the CDR3: TGTGCCAGCAGCCCGGGACAGGTATTCTATGGCTACACCTTC. Translation: CASSPGQVFYGYTF. The variable domain in full, with the rest retrieved from reference TRBV7-2 and TRBJ1-2, is GAGVSQSPSNKVTEKGKDVELRCDPISGHTALYWYRQSLGQGLEFLIYFQGNSAPDKSGLPSDRFSAERTGGSVSTLTIQRTQQEDSAVYLCASSPGQVFYGYTFGSGTRLTVV.

The V gene is TRBV6-5, the J gene TRBJ1-2; 12 positions match TRBD1. The CDR3 spans 15 residues. CDR1 is MNHEY and CDR2 is SVGAGI in the germline V gene. Germline trimming cut 2 bases from V and 6 bases from J; bases unmatched to any gene: 4. The CDR3 DNA sequence: TGTGCCAGCAGTTACGGGACAGGGGGCTTAAATGGCTACACCTTC. This codes for CASSYGTGGLNGYTF.

The CDR3 DNA is TGTGCCAGCAGCTACCAGGGTTACGAGCAGTACTTC. This codes for CASSYQGYEQYF. J is TRBJ2-7 and V is TRBV7-4, with D tentatively TRBD1 (5 bases). V was pared by 4 bases and J by 4 bases, with 8 bases between. In germline, CDR1 is SGHVT, CDR2 SQSDAQ. This CDR3 has 12 amino acids.

This clone was recorded only once. V and J are TRBV7-8 and TRBJ2-3, with TRBD1 matching 8 bases. V dropped 2 bases and J dropped 6; count of bases not matched to a gene: 4. Germline V lookup: CDR1 SGHVS, CDR2 FQNEAQ. The CDR3 is 14 amino acids. The CDR3 spells CASSLQGATDTQYF. In DNA form, the CDR3 reads TGTGCCAGCAGCTTACAGGGGGCGACCGATACGCAGTATTTT.

This clone came up once. The chain couples TRBV27 to TRBJ1-2; the D gene is possibly TRBD1 (5 bases). Trimming left V 2 bases short and J 8 bases short, with 18 bases between. From germline, CDR1 is MNHEY and CDR2 SMNVEV (reference sequence). This CDR3 has 15 residues. CDR3 nucleotides: TGTGCCAGCAGTTTAAATCCCAGGGTTTTAGGCGGCTACACCTTC. Its protein is CASSLNPRVLGGYTF.

CDR3 nucleotide sequence: TGCAGCGTGTACACAGATACGCAGTATTTT. Translated, it gives CSVYTDTQYF. This rearrangement joins TRBV29-1 to TRBJ2-3; no definite D call. Trimming pared 6 bases from V and 2 bases from J, leaving 3 bases between. Per the germline V gene, CDR1 is SQVTM and CDR2 is ANQGSEA. This CDR3 is built from 10 residues.